This is a list of T cell receptor beta chains from one sample in a study of blood T cell repertoires in COVID-19. Clones were sequenced by immunoSEQ multiplex PCR, and TCRdb holds only the in-frame ones, with some missing. The sample lists 200,000 to 250,000 clones; 75% to 85% were seen once. The sample comprised peripheral blood. These TCRs come from a woman under 40 with COVID-19, enrolled during active disease. The CDR3 runs from the conserved cysteine through the conserved F or W. Each record gives: CDR3 length, J gene, V gene, clone size, D gene, CDR3 protein, CDR3 DNA. A D gene is named only where the DNA matches it firmly. Size values are once, few and many counts, or a class for expanded clones, and some rows have none.

>14|TRBJ2-1|TRBV19|few|TRBD1
CASSPGQVYHEQFF
TGTGCCAGTAGTCCAGGACAGGTATACCATGAGCAGTTCTTC
>14|TRBJ1-2|TRBV7-3|few|.
CASSPTQGNYGYTF
TGTGCCAGCAGCCCCACGCAGGGAAACTATGGCTACACCTTC
>13|TRBJ1-2|TRBV9|few|.
CASSYDSDYGYTF
TGTGCCAGCAGCTACGACAGTGACTATGGCTACACCTTC
>15|TRBJ2-1|TRBV10-3|once|.
CAIRQTSRVSNEQFF
TGTGCCATCAGACAAACTAGCCGGGTATCTAATGAGCAGTTCTTC
>16|TRBJ2-2|TRBV3-1/TRBV3-2|.|TRBD2
CASSQDLPSGGGELFF
TGTGCCAGCAGCCAAGATCTACCCAGCGGGGGCGGGGAGCTGTTTTTT
>15|TRBJ1-3|TRBV6-2/TRBV6-3|.|.
CASSYPGFSGNTIYF
TGTGCCAGCAGTTATCCAGGATTCTCTGGAAACACCATATATTTT
>11|TRBJ1-2|TRBV20-1|.|.
CSAGGATGYTF
TGCAGTGCCGGGGGGGCGACAGGCTACACCTTC
>11|TRBJ1-1|TRBV7-2|.|.
CASSSPTEAFF
TGTGCCAGCAGCTCCCCGACTGAAGCTTTCTTT
>15|TRBJ2-5|TRBV5-4|.|TRBD1
CASSGDRGKEETQYF
TGTGCCAGCAGTGGGGACAGGGGAAAAGAAGAGACCCAGTACTTC
>13|TRBJ2-1|TRBV6-5|.|.
CASSYSRVNEQFF
TGTGCCAGCAGTTACTCGAGGGTCAATGAGCAGTTCTTC
>14|TRBJ2-3|TRBV2|.|TRBD2
CARSGGARTDTQYF
TGTGCCAGAAGCGGGGGGGCGAGGACAGATACGCAGTATTTT
>18|TRBJ1-6|TRBV28|.|.
CASSLRWVSGSYNSPLHF
TGTGCCAGCAGTTTAAGATGGGTATCGGGCTCCTATAATTCACCCCTCCACTTT
>15|TRBJ2-3|TRBV7-2|.|TRBD2
CASSYGRPSTDTQYF
TGTGCCAGCAGCTACGGGAGGCCGAGCACAGATACGCAGTATTTT
>15|TRBJ2-3|TRBV6-2/TRBV6-3|.|TRBD2
CASSYTGGLPDTQYF
TGTGCCAGCAGTTACACGGGGGGGCTCCCAGATACGCAGTATTTT
>18|TRBJ2-1|TRBV12-2|.|.
CASRLGTSGRNIGDEQFF
TGTGCAAGTCGCCTCGGGACTAGCGGGAGGAACATAGGGGATGAGCAGTTCTTC
>13|TRBJ1-2|TRBV13|.|.
CASSLGIGYGYTF
TGTGCCAGCAGCTTAGGCATCGGGTATGGCTACACCTTC
>16|TRBJ2-7|TRBV5-4|.|TRBD2
CASSLGRGGSSYEQYF
TGTGCCAGCAGCTTGGGGCGGGGAGGGTCAAGCTACGAGCAGTACTTC
>17|TRBJ2-7|TRBV21-1|.|.
CASRRGCMQGSSYEQYF
TGTGCCAGCAGGCGGGGCTGCATGCAGGGAAGCTCCTACGAGCAGTACTTC
>11|TRBJ1-2|TRBV9|.|.
CASSVGHGYTF
TGTGCCAGCAGCGTTGGCCATGGCTACACCTTC
>18|TRBJ2-5|TRBV11-2|few|TRBD1
CASTLYIRSDDRAETQYF
TGTGCCAGCACCCTTTATATTCGTTCTGATGACAGGGCAGAGACCCAGTACTTC
>12|TRBJ1-3|TRBV28|.|.
CASSFQGYTIYF
TGTGCCAGCAGTTTCCAGGGTTACACCATATATTTT
>14|TRBJ1-2|TRBV25-1|.|.
CASSDEEDAYGYTF
TGTGCCAGCAGTGATGAGGAGGACGCCTATGGCTACACCTTC
>15|TRBJ2-7|TRBV27|.|TRBD1
CASSTAGTGPYEQYF
TGTGCCAGCAGTACCGCCGGGACAGGGCCTTACGAGCAGTACTTC
>13|TRBJ1-2|TRBV10-3|.|TRBD1
CAIQTEGQVGYTF
TGTGCCATCCAGACAGAAGGACAGGTTGGCTACACCTTC
>15|TRBJ1-2|TRBV5-1|once|TRBD1
CASSGGTGWDYGYTF
TGCGCCAGCAGCGGGGGGACAGGTTGGGACTATGGCTACACCTTC
>15|TRBJ2-3|TRBV11-2|.|TRBD2
CASSRTSGSTDTQYF
TGTGCCAGCAGCAGGACTAGCGGAAGCACAGATACGCAGTATTTT
>15|TRBJ2-3|TRBV7-3|.|.
CASSIRGAGPDTQYF
TGTGCCAGCAGCATTAGGGGTGCAGGGCCAGATACGCAGTATTTT
>13|TRBJ2-5|TRBV11-2|.|.
CASSFRGRETQYF
TGTGCCAGCAGCTTCAGGGGCCGGGAGACCCAGTACTTC
>14|TRBJ1-6|TRBV10-2|few|.
CASSDSLYNSPLHF
TGCGCCAGCAGTGACAGTCTTTATAATTCACCCCTCCACTTT
>13|TRBJ2-7|TRBV6-5|.|TRBD1
CASSRQGSHEQYF
TGTGCCAGCAGTCGACAGGGATCCCACGAGCAGTACTTC
>12|TRBJ1-2|TRBV30|.|TRBD1
CAFSGGNYGYTF
TGTGCCTTTTCAGGGGGCAACTATGGCTACACCTTC
>16|TRBJ1-6|TRBV2|.|.
CASSEARPGANSPLHF
TGTGCCAGCAGTGAAGCTAGGCCAGGGGCAAATTCACCCCTCCACTTT
>15|TRBJ1-2|TRBV21-1|once|.
CARQSGTGENYGYTF
TGTGCCCGCCAGTCGGGGACAGGGGAGAACTATGGCTACACCTTC
>16|TRBJ2-1|TRBV14|.|.
CASSQEASYLANEQFF
TGTGCCAGCAGCCAAGAGGCTAGCTACCTCGCCAATGAGCAGTTCTTC
>14|TRBJ2-5|TRBV6-5|.|TRBD1
CASSYRGLGETQYF
TGTGCCAGCAGCTACAGGGGGCTCGGGGAGACCCAGTACTTC
>11|TRBJ2-3|TRBV2|.|TRBD1
CASSDRPGGYF
TGTGCCAGCAGTGATCGTCCAGGGGGATATTTT
>18|TRBJ1-2|TRBV28|.|TRBD1
CASSLPWTGGFLNYGYTF
TGTGCCAGCAGTTTACCATGGACAGGGGGCTTTTTAAACTATGGCTACACCTTC
>14|TRBJ2-1|TRBV4-1|.|TRBD2
CASSGTSGSHEQFF
TGCGCCAGCAGTGGAACTAGCGGGAGCCATGAGCAGTTCTTC
>16|TRBJ2-3|TRBV24-1|.|.
CATSDSASSSADTQYF
TGTGCCACCAGTGACTCCGCCTCATCTAGCGCAGATACGCAGTATTTT
>13|TRBJ1-5|TRBV19|.|.
CASSIGLGGPQHF
TGTGCCAGTAGTATAGGCCTCGGAGGGCCCCAGCATTTT
>14|TRBJ1-2|TRBV10-3|once|TRBD1
CAISDVTGEIGYTF
TGTGCCATCAGTGACGTGACAGGGGAGATAGGCTACACCTTC
>14|TRBJ2-5|TRBV24-1|.|.
CATSDFPGQETQYF
TGTGCCACCAGTGATTTCCCAGGACAAGAGACCCAGTACTTC
>12|TRBJ1-4|TRBV2|.|.
CASGTLNEKLFF
TGTGCCAGCGGCACCTTGAATGAAAAACTGTTTTTT
>15|TRBJ2-7|TRBV7-3|few|TRBD2
CASSALAGGRDEQYF
TGTGCCAGCAGCGCCCTAGCGGGGGGGCGGGACGAGCAGTACTTC
>15|TRBJ1-2|TRBV5-4|.|.
CASTVQGKGLYGYTF
TGTGCCAGCACCGTACAGGGAAAGGGGCTCTATGGCTACACCTTC
>15|TRBJ1-1|TRBV28|.|.
CASLGGDTLNTEAFF
TGTGCCAGCCTAGGGGGAGACACTCTGAACACTGAAGCTTTCTTT
>17|TRBJ2-7|TRBV5-1|.|.
CASSLGRGRGNYYEQYF
TGCGCCAGCAGCTTGGGTCGTGGCAGGGGAAACTACTACGAGCAGTACTTC
>14|TRBJ1-2|TRBV2|.|TRBD1
CASSEQGVNYGYTF
TGTGCCAGCAGTGAACAGGGGGTTAACTATGGCTACACCTTC
>15|TRBJ2-6|TRBV6-6|.|.
CASSYRGSGANVLTF
TGTGCCAGCAGTTACAGGGGCTCTGGGGCCAACGTCCTGACTTTC
>15|TRBJ1-4|TRBV2|.|TRBD1
CAGTLGQGAGEKLFF
TGTGCCGGCACATTAGGACAGGGGGCGGGTGAAAAACTGTTTTTT
>16|TRBJ2-5|TRBV6-5|.|TRBD1
CASSYFPTGVKETQYF
TGTGCCAGCAGTTACTTCCCGACAGGGGTAAAAGAGACCCAGTACTTC
>14|TRBJ1-2|TRBV5-4|few|.
CASSSQKTGNGYTF
TGTGCCAGCAGCTCGCAAAAGACAGGAAATGGCTACACCTTC